This T cell receptor (beta chain) was sequenced in a study of cytomegalovirus exposure and HLA in healthy donors (dated by TCRdb to the late 2010s). As for the study more broadly: An earlier analysis of several hundred of the donors reported 250 to 350 Gb of sequence data and roughly 110 million unique TCR beta sequences from approximately 180 million T cells. An early release covering about 600 HLA-typed donors comprised 250 to 350 gigabases of sequencing data and around 85 million unique TCR sequences. The genetic ancestry cluster associated with self-reported Caucasian donors included roughly four fifths of the roughly 400 genotyped donors. The study aimed to test whether cataloging public T cell receptors could reveal signatures of past pathogen exposure. Using immunosequencing, the study profiled T cell repertoires from roughly 650 subjects and related those repertoires to cytomegalovirus serostatus. Besides the first cohort of approximately 710 subjects, a separate validation cohort made up of about 120 different subjects was used. The study combined high-throughput TCR immunosequencing, statistical association of individual TCRs with disease status, and machine learning to predict cytomegalovirus infection status. A later analysis re-examined previously published TCR beta repertoires from more than 600 donors and added high-resolution HLA genotyping to investigate patterns of TCR occurrence. The later analysis used no new phenotypic data to find candidate immune exposures, relying instead on TCR beta sequences and their occurrence across donors. In an earlier analysis of several hundred of the donors, high-throughput TCR beta sequencing was used to judge whether each TCR beta V gene segment behaved as functional or pseudogenic. Alongside the repertoire data, information on donor age, sex, ethnicity and CMV serostatus was compiled. A later genetic analysis took genome-wide SNP genotypes for about 55% of the 666 donors and used that subset as a discovery cohort. Every repertoire in the discovery cohort had been generated on one and the same sequencing platform. HLA typing included class I and class II loci at four-digit resolution. Typing coverage differed by locus: A, B, C, DRB1 and DQB1 were typed in about 629-640 donors, DQA1 in about 510, DPA1 in some 610, and DPB1 in roughly 470. Five DR-DQ haplotypes were handled as single units for association and clustering, since linkage in the cohort was strong. Among about 400 genotyped donors of the cohort, an average of approximately 240,000 unique TCR beta nucleotide sequences was sequenced per donor, of which approximately 19% were non-productive. Broad study findings and their caveats: Because the 87-base-pair reads could not distinguish some IMGT-functional V segments, including TRBV6-2 and TRBV6-3, those segments were excluded. The authors suggested that the approach could potentially be extended to other disease states and immunological phenotypes. In vitro tests confirmed that three of the cytomegalovirus-associated TCR beta chains recognize cytomegalovirus antigens. In a later analysis, the rate of TCR association differed among HLA loci, with DRB1 alleles having the most associated TCRs and HLA-C alleles having the fewest. Most TCR sequences were seen in very few donors, while some public TCRs were found in many individuals. Because HLA typing was missing for some donors at each locus, association tests included only the typed subset. Compared with equally common non-associated chains, HLA-associated TCR beta chains in a later analysis were more clonally expanded and had lower generation probabilities. A cluster of highly shared sequence variants was judged likely to represent a technical artifact of the sequencing pipeline. In this cohort, only TCR beta chains were sequenced, and detectable features were limited by the absence of alpha or paired-chain data. Specific HLA alleles were associated with more than 15,000 TCR beta sequences at a false discovery rate of 0.05 in a later analysis. The study listed over 150 TCR beta chains as associated with cytomegalovirus. A further reported finding was that TCR beta sequences accurately predicted the HLA-A and HLA-B alleles for most subjects in the first cohort. Linkage disequilibrium might explain the correlated functional status among segregating V segments, but an unknown experimental factor could not be ruled out. In a later analysis, several top co-occurrence clusters were reported to appear linked to parvovirus B19, influenza, CMV and Epstein-Barr virus. The earlier analysis of a few hundred of the donors excluded 15 to 20 rarely observed V segments, including chromosome 9 orphons, because counts were too low. Most CMV-associated TCR beta chains appeared to be HLA-restricted in a later analysis, and the HLA associations seemed to be driven largely by CMV exposure. Strong co-occurrence of HLA alleles, especially DR and DQ, made assigning TCR associations to individual alleles difficult. V-gene and J-gene trimming of TCR beta chains was associated with a missense DCLRE1C variant in a later genetic analysis, and the association was replicated in an independent cohort. CMV serostatus was the only immune exposure information available for the cohort. According to a later genetic analysis, donors in an Asian-associated ancestry cluster had fewer N-insertions in productive TCRs than the approximately 630-donor mean. An earlier analysis of around 540 of the donors showed that most TCR beta V segments appeared in productive rearrangements either about 87% or about 30% of the time, which broadly matched IMGT annotations. Roughly uniform sequencing depth across donors was assumed in presence/absence analyses, although this assumption may not hold. The classifier was reported to diagnose cytomegalovirus status with high specificity and sensitivity in both the original and validation cohorts.

The library was made by the immunoSEQ multiplex PCR assay. A mixture of 60 forward primers for TCR Vbeta segments and 13 reverse primers for TCR Jbeta segments was used in the multiplex PCR. Amplification of the CDR3 region of rearranged TCR beta genes was performed with a multiplex PCR assay on genomic DNA. On the Illumina HiSeq System, the amplified TCR beta libraries were sequenced as 87-base-pair reads. Turning to the authors' computational methods: A later analysis counted 75 million to 100 million unique TCR beta chains across the 666 repertoires, and some 12 million of these chains were shared by at least two donors. To remove PCR and sequencing errors, raw reads were error-corrected and collapsed into unique sequences using a nearest-neighbor algorithm that merged closely related sequences. Alignment of CDR3 sequences to IMGT reference sequences was used to assign V, D and J gene segments. For a sequence to be retained, a match of at least six nucleotides was required to both a V gene segment and a J gene segment. Rearrangements were classified as productive when the CDR3 lacked stop codons and remained in frame with V and J, and all other rearrangements were classified as non-productive. Following IMGT convention, CDR3 was defined as the stretch from the second conserved V-encoded cysteine up to the conserved J-encoded phenylalanine. The earlier analysis of some 550 of the donors excluded any sequence lacking an unambiguous match to a single V gene segment. In an earlier analysis of some 590 of the donors, a V segment was called functional when productive rearrangements were above 56.7%, and segregating when the standard deviation between donors exceeded 5%. A statistical classification framework was built to diagnose cytomegalovirus status from the catalog of TCR beta chain sequences. V and J gene assignment, in a later analysis, came from comparing TCR nucleotide sequences with IMGT/GENE-DB human TR gene sequences. A later analysis assigned CDR3 sequences and most-parsimonious VDJ recombination scenarios with the TCRdist pipeline. A later analysis defined each TCR beta chain by its CDR3 amino acid sequence plus V-gene family, and excluded reads lacking a unique V-gene family. To address suspected cross-contamination and a sequencing artifact, a later analysis removed a few hundred highly shared, low-generation-probability nucleotide sequences. In a later analysis, a clonal expansion index for each public chain was calculated from normalized within-repertoire ranks of inferred template counts. Generation probabilities in a later analysis came from a VDJ recombination model fitted to out-of-frame rearrangements, and those results were checked against IGoR. A later analysis scored TCR-TCR, TCR-HLA and TCR-CMV co-occurrence with hypergeometric tests, applying a repertoire-size bias correction to TCR pairs. To estimate false discovery rates, a later analysis permuted the HLA or CMV assignments 20 times. In a later analysis, co-occurring TCRs were grouped with DBSCAN, and TCRdist sequence similarity was added when clustering was performed within HLA-allele-positive subsets. For co-occurrence clustering, repertoires with fewer than 30,000 or more than 120,000 public chains were excluded, along with about five repertoires with anomalous nucleotide sharing. TCRdb carries this immuneACCESS record with in-frame sequences only. Its versions omit some clonotypes, under half of them owing to an unresolved V gene in the studies checked, with the rest unexplained. V, J and clone size are those of that table, while D and trimming were read from the DNA. The sample table contains approximately 210,000 clones; only one count was recorded for roughly 80% of them. Roughly 0.4% of the sample comes from the top ten.

Unmatched junction bases come to 16, with V trimmed by 11 bases and J by 12 bases. For CDR1 and CDR2, the germline V gene lists MDHEN and SYDVKM. The CDR3, cysteine through phenylalanine, is 15 amino acids long. Only the CDR3 DNA stays, 45 bases, in frame from base 1. Regarding this clone: The antigen this receptor binds is unknown. The input lacks base qualities; no much larger clone sits a single base away.

The cohort consisted of some 730 healthy bone marrow donors. At the time of sampling, all cohort members were nominally healthy, though unrecorded immune exposures were likely present. The donor was CMV seropositive and was included in the group of approximately 300 seropositive cohort members. A peripheral blood sample was collected from each donor, and TCR beta sequencing was performed on peripheral blood mononuclear cells. The Qiagen DNeasy Blood Extraction Kit was used to extract genomic DNA from the blood cell samples. The sample was PBMCs. The chain was built from TRBV28 and TRBJ2-2; 12 bases in between match TRBD2. This TCR came from a male donor in good health and CMV-seropositive. The CDR3 amino acid sequence is: CAGGSRTSGDRKLFF. Here is the DNA: TGTGCCGGGGGAAGCAGGACTAGCGGGGACCGGAAGCTGTTTTTT.